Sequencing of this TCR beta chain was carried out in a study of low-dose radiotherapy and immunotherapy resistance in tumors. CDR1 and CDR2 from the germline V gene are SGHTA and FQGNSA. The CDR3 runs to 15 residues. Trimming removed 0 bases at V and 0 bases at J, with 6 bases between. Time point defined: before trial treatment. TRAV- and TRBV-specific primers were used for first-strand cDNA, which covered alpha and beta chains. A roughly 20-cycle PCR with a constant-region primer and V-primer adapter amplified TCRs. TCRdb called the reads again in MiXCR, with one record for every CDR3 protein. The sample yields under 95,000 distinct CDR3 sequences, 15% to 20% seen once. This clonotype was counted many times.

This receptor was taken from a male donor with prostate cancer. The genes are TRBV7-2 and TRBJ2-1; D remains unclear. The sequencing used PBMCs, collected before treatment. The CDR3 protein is CASSLAGNSYNEQFF. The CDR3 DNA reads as TGTGCCAGCAGCTTAGCGGGTAACTCCTACAATGAGCAGTTCTTC.